One and the same sample provided the 20 T cell receptor beta chains below, sequenced in a study of blood T cell dynamics during melanoma immunotherapy. Measured with immunoSEQ multiplex PCR; TCRdb has only the in-frame clones, and not every one. The data hold about 14,000 clones, with 70% to 90% observed a single time. Time point: week 3, after first cycle of checkpoint inhibitor. This sample comprised blood, obtained from a patient treated with checkpoint blockade. The receptors derive from a human donor with melanoma.

The chain carries TRBV7-3 and TRBJ2-3; 7 bases match TRBD2. V shed 5 bases, J shed 4 bases, and the junction held 6 bases outside the gene matches. Germline-derived CDR1 and CDR2 are SGHTA and FQGTGA. The CDR3 has 14 residues. The CDR3 sequence is CASSPGGSADTQYF. DNA for the CDR3: TGTGCCAGCAGCCCGGGGGGTAGCGCAGATACGCAGTATTTT.

V gene TRBV6-1 combines with J gene TRBJ2-7; a weak D match, TRBD1 (6 bases). This CDR3 contains 13 residues. Germline V gene data show CDR1 as MNHNS and CDR2 as SASEGT. Trimming took 2 bases from V and 6 from J, leaving 11 bases between them. In DNA form, the CDR3 reads TGTGCCAGCAGTGAACCCGCAGGGGTCGAGCAGTACTTC. This gives the protein CASSEPAGVEQYF.

As regards this clone: Other DNA sequences in this sample translate to the same CDR3. This chain links TRBV6-5 with TRBJ2-7; D is ambiguous. Germline CDR1 and CDR2: MNHEY and SVGAGI. V shed 4 bases and J shed 7 bases, with 8 bases lying between them. CDR3 length: 11 amino acids. The CDR3 DNA follows: TGTGCCAGCAGTTCCCTTTGGGAGCAGTACTTC. This sequence encodes CASSSLWEQYF.

This clone was counted between two and nine times. The chain employs TRBV29-1 and TRBJ1-3; no firm D call. Trimming removed 4 bases at V and 0 bases at J, with 4 bases between. This CDR3 region has 12 residues. CDR1 is SQVTM, CDR2 ANQGSEA, per germline. CDR3 bases: TGCAGCGTTGTGTACTCTGGAAACACCATATATTTT. Its translation: CSVVYSGNTIYF.

The sample holds one count of this clone. The J gene is TRBJ1-5, the V gene TRBV28, with unresolved D. The germline V gene encodes CDR1 MDHEN and CDR2 SYDVKM. The CDR3 runs to 16 residues. Trimming pared 6 bases from V and 2 bases from J, leaving 17 bases between. The CDR3 loop is CASSSIKQDRNQPQHF. The CDR3 nucleotides are TGTGCCAGCAGCTCAATAAAACAAGATCGCAATCAGCCCCAGCATTTT.

The sample holds a few counts of this clone. The J gene is TRBJ2-1, the V gene TRBV14; either TRBD1 or TRBD2 may supply D (5 bases each). The germline V gene encodes CDR1 SGHDN and CDR2 FVKESK. CDR3 length: 16 amino acids. V dropped 0 bases and J dropped 7 bases, with 16 bases sitting between them. The CDR3 DNA follows: TGTGCCAGCAGCCAAGATCATAGGGGAGATACAAATGAGCAGTTCTTC. Translation gives CASSQDHRGDTNEQFF.

The rearrangement joins TRBV10-3 to TRBJ2-3; TRBD2 agrees at 10 bases. The CDR3 has 16 amino acids. V was clipped by 5 bases and J by 3 bases; unmatched bases: 8. Germline CDR1 ENHRY, CDR2 SYGVKD. CDR3 bases: TGTGCCATCAGTTACCCTAGCGGGAGTGGTACAGATACGCAGTATTTT. Translating it yields CAISYPSGSGTDTQYF.

This chain uses TRBV18 with TRBJ2-7, with 8 bases fitting TRBD2. Trimming at V came to 6 bases and at J to 3 bases, leaving 13 bases not matched to a gene. The CDR3 extends over 16 amino acids. Looked up from germline, CDR1 is KGHSH and CDR2 is LQKENI. The CDR3 region is CASSVRRGGVGYEQYF. CDR3 coding DNA: TGTGCCAGCTCCGTCCGACGGGGGGGCGTCGGCTACGAGCAGTACTTC.

The V and J genes are TRBV7-2 and TRBJ2-2; D gene unclear. In germline, CDR1 is SGHTA, CDR2 FQGNSA. Between the trimmed V and J ends, which lost 7 bases and 0 bases, there was a span of 3 bases. This CDR3 has 12 residues. CDR3 region: CASTTNTGELFF. The CDR3 region has the DNA TGTGCCAGCACCACGAACACCGGGGAGCTGTTTTTT.

The rearrangement joins TRBV6-5 to TRBJ1-2; maybe TRBD1 (6 bases). Germline V gene data show CDR1 as MNHEY and CDR2 as SVGAGI. V was trimmed by 5 bases and J by 5 bases, leaving 12 bases between them. The CDR3 contains 13 residues. This chain's CDR3 is CASSQDRRYGYTF. The CDR3 coding sequence is TGTGCCAGCAGTCAGGACAGACGATATGGCTACACCTTC.

This clone has a single count. V usage is TRBV6-6 and J usage is TRBJ2-1, with TRBD2 identical over 12 bases. V gave up 10 bases and J gave up 7 bases; unmatched junction bases: 8. The germline gives CDR1 MNHNY, CDR2 SVGAGI (reference sequence). This CDR3 has 14 residues. CDR3 coding DNA: TGTGCCACCTCGCCTAGCGGGGGGGTTAATGAGCAGTTCTTC. Encoded protein: CATSPSGGVNEQFF.

The CDR3, as DNA: TGTGCCAGCAGCTCCCGGGACAGGGGAACTTACGAGCAGTACTTC. As protein: CASSSRDRGTYEQYF. This chain uses TRBV5-4 with TRBJ2-7; 10 nucleotides match TRBD1. V shed 3 bases, J shed 4 bases, and the junction held 7 bases outside the gene matches. Germline CDR1 reads SGHNT; CDR2 reads YYREEE (reference sequence). The CDR3 is made up of 15 amino acids.

This chain joins TRBV28 and TRBJ1-1; D is unresolved. Trimming shortened V by 7 bases and J by 1 base, and 19 bases separated the two germline ends. Germline V gene lookup returns CDR1 MDHEN and CDR2 SYDVKM. This CDR3 is built from 16 residues. The CDR3 loop reads CASNLPVVARNTEAFF. CDR3 sequence (DNA): TGTGCCAGCAACCTCCCGGTGGTGGCGAGGAACACTGAAGCTTTCTTT.

The rearrangement links TRBV29-1 to TRBJ2-3, with D unclear. The CDR3 spans 12 residues. The V and J ends lost 4 bases and 2 bases respectively, with 7 bases between them. Germline V gene sequence: CDR1 SQVTM, CDR2 ANQGSEA. The CDR3 is CSVGRATDTQYF. The CDR3 nucleotides are TGCAGCGTTGGAAGGGCCACAGATACGCAGTATTTT.

The chain recombines TRBV18 with TRBJ2-7, with D possibly being TRBD2 (5 bases). The germline gives CDR1 KGHSH, CDR2 LQKENI. This CDR3 is 13 amino acids long. Trimming cost V 1 base and J 3 bases, with 7 bases left between them. The CDR3 coding sequence is TGTGCCAGCTCACCACGACGGGACTACGAGCAGTACTTC. Protein product: CASSPRRDYEQYF.

The CDR3 loop is CAISESYTGELFF. CDR3 bases: TGTGCCATCAGTGAGTCTTACACCGGGGAGCTGTTTTTT. The J gene is TRBJ2-2, the V gene TRBV10-3; D uncertain. V was clipped by 0 bases and J by 3 bases, with 2 bases between them. Looked up from germline, CDR1 is ENHRY and CDR2 is SYGVKD. This CDR3 is 13 amino acids long.

CDR3 region: CASSLDQGTYQETQYF. In nucleotides, the CDR3 is TGTGCCAGCAGCTTAGATCAGGGGACCTACCAAGAGACCCAGTACTTC. The chain has TRBV11-2 and TRBJ2-5; tentative D call: TRBD1 (6 bases). Deletions cut 0 bases from V and 0 bases from J, with 11 bases between. CDR1 SGHAT and CDR2 FQNNGV come from the germline V gene. The CDR3 runs to 16 residues.

This clone has just a few counts. This chain connects TRBV4-3 to TRBJ2-1, with 11 bases fitting TRBD2. V gave up 3 bases and J gave up 8 bases; unmatched junction bases: 6. There are 15 residues in the CDR3. CDR1 and CDR2 (germline): LGHNA, YSLEER. The chain's CDR3 is CASSQIAGGVDEQFF. CDR3 sequence (DNA): TGCGCCAGCAGCCAGATAGCGGGAGGGGTGGATGAGCAGTTCTTC.

This clone was seen a single time. The V gene is TRBV2, the J gene TRBJ2-1; 7 bases agree with TRBD1. Germline lookup yields CDR1 SNHLY and CDR2 FYNNEI. V trimming: 4 bases; J trimming: 5 bases; junction bases outside the gene matches: 5. This CDR3 spans 14 amino acids. CDR3: CASSGRQGNNEQFF. DNA of the CDR3: TGTGCCAGCAGTGGGAGACAGGGAAACAATGAGCAGTTCTTC.

The chain links TRBV9 to TRBJ2-1; TRBD2 aligns across 10 bases. The CDR3 is 16 amino acids. Trimming removed 3 bases from V and 3 bases from J; junction bases left unmatched: 6. CDR1 is SGDLS, CDR2 YYNGEE, per germline. CDR3 nucleotide sequence: TGTGCCAGCAGCGCAAAAAGCGGGAGGGACTACAATGAGCAGTTCTTC. This codes for CASSAKSGRDYNEQFF.